What follows is one TCR beta chain and its context. This entry comes from a study of blood T cell repertoires in COVID-19. About the research overall: There were acute and convalescent COVID-19 samples, and they came from the United States, Italy and Spain. T cells, B-cell-depleted T cells, or PBMCs provided the cDNA or gDNA that served as material.

As originally analysed: Amplification of reference gene primers was used by the study to estimate nucleated cell counts. Clones were sequenced by immunoSEQ multiplex PCR, and TCRdb holds only the in-frame ones, with some missing. The V and J calls and clone size come from that table; D and trimming were worked out from the DNA. The sample yields fewer than 200,000 clones, 75% to 85% seen once. V dropped 7 bases and J dropped 0 bases, with 9 bases sitting between them. This CDR3 comprises 13 residues. The V gene's germline CDR1 is MNHEY and CDR2 SMNVEV (reference sequence). This clonotype was obtained from a human donor in a cohort sampled during active COVID-19. The chain carries TRBV27 and TRBJ1-2; D may be TRBD1 (5 bases). The sequenced material came from peripheral blood. CDR3 loop: CASKDTTNYGYTF. Here the CDR3 DNA reads TGTGCCAGCAAGGACACCACTAACTATGGCTACACCTTC.